This TCR beta chain was captured by sequencing in a study of T-cell reconstitution after alpha-beta-depleted transplantation in children. There are 14 residues in the CDR3. CDR1 is MNHEY, CDR2 SMNVEV, per germline (reference sequence). Trimming took off 5 bases at V and 12 bases at J, with 17 bases between the two ends. Unique molecular identifiers tagged the TCRbeta library. Each CDR3 protein is one row after TCRdb ran MiXCR on the PCR reads. The table records roughly 200,000 distinct CDR3 sequences, approximately 9% of them present only once. This clonotype has ten or more counts. The chain links TRBV27 to TRBJ1-6; a weak D match, TRBD1 (6 bases). This TCR was recovered from a human donor who donated a stem cell graft to a child with acute lymphoblastic leukemia. The sample consisted of PBMCs from the stem cell graft donor, taken from the stem cell graft. CDR3 bases: TGTGCCAGCAGTCCCAAACCAGGGGCTCGACCCCTCCACTTT. Translation gives CASSPKPGARPLHF.